The sequence of this T cell receptor beta chain was determined in a study of blood T cell repertoires in COVID-19. Looking at the study overall: PBMCs, B-cell-depleted T cells, or T cells provided the cDNA or gDNA that made up the material.

Trimming took 10 bases from V and 3 from J; bases not matched to a gene: 3. The CDR3 runs to 11 residues. CDR1 SEHNR and CDR2 FQNEAQ come from the germline V gene (reference sequence). As handled by the study authors: Counts of nucleated cells, estimated from reference gene primer amplification, were obtained. Generated by immunoSEQ multiplex PCR, the TCRdb table keeps only in-frame clones and is missing some. V and J calls plus clone size are reproduced from that table; the DNA served to infer D and trimming. This sample has around 190,000 clones, with around nine tenths found just once. Seattle's cohort entered during active infection and was followed longitudinally.

The source of this sequence is a man aged 45-65 years with COVID-19, enrolled during active disease. This chain connects TRBV7-9 to TRBJ2-7; 7 positions agree with TRBD2. Sequenced material: peripheral blood. The CDR3 nucleotides are TGTGCCACCACTAGCGACTACGAGCAGTACTTC. Translation gives CATTSDYEQYF.